A selection of T cell receptor beta chains follows, all from one sample in a study of T-cell reconstitution after alpha-beta-depleted transplantation in children. TCRdb re-called the PCR reads through MiXCR, storing one row per CDR3 protein. This sample yields 600,000 to 700,000 distinct CDR3 sequences, of which approximately 16% are seen a single time; approximately 1.1% belongs to the top ten. The sample consisted of PBMCs from the stem cell graft donor, taken from the stem cell graft. Receptors were obtained from a human donor who donated a stem cell graft to a child with acute myeloid leukemia. CDR3s include the opening cysteine and the closing phenylalanine or tryptophan. The D gene is left open where the match is weak. Size values are once, few and many counts, or a class for expanded clones, and some rows have none.

D gene	clone size	J gene	V gene	CDR3 protein	CDR3 DNA
TRBD1	-	TRBJ1-1	TRBV29-1	CSVKNRGVNTEAFF	TGCAGCGTTAAAAACAGGGGAGTGAACACTGAAGCTTTCTTT
TRBD2	few	TRBJ2-5	TRBV20-1	CSATQGTSGGWETQYF	TGCAGTGCAACCCAGGGGACTAGCGGGGGTTGGGAGACCCAGTACTTC
-	-	TRBJ1-4	TRBV11-2	CASSFGQLLTNEKLFF	TGTGCCAGCAGCTTTGGACAGCTATTAACTAATGAAAAACTGTTTTTT
-	many	TRBJ2-7	TRBV20-1	CSAIPQGGSYYEQYF	TGCAGTGCTATTCCCCAGGGGGGCTCCTACTACGAGCAGTACTTC
TRBD1	few	TRBJ1-5	TRBV6-1	CATQDRDQPQHF	TGTGCCACACAGGACAGGGATCAGCCCCAGCATTTT
-	many	TRBJ2-5	TRBV29-1	CSEYRRRGETQYF	TGCAGCGAGTACAGGCGGAGAGGGGAGACCCAGTACTTC
-	-	TRBJ2-3	TRBV12-3/TRBV12-4	CASSLGRGLSTDTQYF	TGTGCCAGCAGTTTAGGGCGGGGCCTTAGCACAGATACGCAGTATTTT
-	-	TRBJ1-1	TRBV27	CASREVRKLNTEAFF	TGTGCCAGCAGGGAGGTCCGAAAATTGAACACTGAAGCTTTCTTT
TRBD1	few	TRBJ1-6	TRBV20-1	CSATLLPGQGGPPLHF	TGCAGTGCTACCCTACTCCCGGGACAGGGAGGTCCACCCCTCCACTTT
-	few	TRBJ2-1	TRBV24-1	CATSDLRRTNNEQFF	TGTGCCACCAGTGATCTCCGGAGAACGAACAATGAGCAGTTCTTC
TRBD1	few	TRBJ2-2	TRBV15	CATSRDPGQLNTGELFF	TGTGCCACCAGCAGAGACCCGGGACAGCTTAACACCGGGGAGCTGTTTTTT
-	-	TRBJ1-1	TRBV20-1	CSARERGGTFNTEAFF	TGCAGTGCTAGAGAGCGGGGGGGCACCTTTAACACTGAAGCTTTCTTT
-	few	TRBJ1-2	TRBV28	CASSLSQGGYTF	TGTGCCAGCAGTTTAAGCCAGGGAGGCTACACCTTC
TRBD2	-	TRBJ2-5	TRBV7-3	CASSLIGGDQETQYF	TGTGCCAGCAGCTTAATTGGGGGGGACCAAGAGACCCAGTACTTC
-	few	TRBJ2-1	TRBV28	CASTETGPAYNEQFF	TGTGCCAGCACCGAGACAGGACCTGCCTACAATGAGCAGTTCTTC
-	many	TRBJ1-3	TRBV5-5	CASSFETTLLSGNTIYF	TGTGCCAGCAGCTTCGAGACAACGCTACTCTCTGGAAACACCATATATTTT
-	-	TRBJ1-2	TRBV7-2	CASSPRRTHYGYTF	TGTGCCAGCAGCCCTCGACGGACACATTATGGCTACACCTTC
TRBD1	many	TRBJ2-6	TRBV29-1	CSAGQGSGANVLTF	TGCAGCGCCGGACAGGGTTCTGGGGCCAACGTCCTGACTTTC
-	few	TRBJ1-2	TRBV18	CASSSLGRGNHGYTF	TGTGCCAGCTCATCGTTGGGCAGGGGAAATCATGGCTACACCTTC
-	many	TRBJ1-5	TRBV20-1	CSASLGWPQHF	TGCAGTGCCTCCCTTGGGTGGCCCCAGCATTTT
TRBD2	-	TRBJ2-1	TRBV9	CASSVGTSSRSSYNEQFF	TGTGCCAGCAGCGTAGGGACTAGCTCTCGTAGCTCCTACAATGAGCAGTTCTTC
-	many	TRBJ1-1	TRBV20-1	CSARSRVRTNTEAFF	TGCAGTGCTAGATCCAGGGTCCGAACCAACACTGAAGCTTTCTTT
-	few	TRBJ1-1	TRBV4-3	CASSQDRSLGDTEAFF	TGCGCCAGCAGCCAAGATCGGTCTTTAGGGGACACTGAAGCTTTCTTT
TRBD1	-	TRBJ1-6	TRBV7-2	CASSPGQGRTPLHF	TGTGCCAGCAGCCCGGGACAGGGCCGGACACCCCTCCACTTT
-	-	TRBJ1-4	TRBV11-2	CASRPTSAATNEKLFF	TGTGCCAGCAGACCGACAAGTGCTGCAACTAATGAAAAACTGTTTTTT
-	-	TRBJ1-1	TRBV6-2/TRBV6-3	CASNPRGLSMNTEAFF	TGTGCCAGCAACCCAAGGGGTCTGTCCATGAACACTGAAGCTTTCTTT
TRBD2	many	TRBJ2-1	TRBV20-1	CSAVAGGSSYNEQFF	TGCAGTGCTGTAGCGGGGGGCAGCTCCTACAATGAGCAGTTCTTC
-	many	TRBJ1-1	TRBV7-2	CASSFPGGGTEAFF	TGTGCCAGCAGCTTTCCCGGGGGGGGCACTGAAGCTTTCTTT
-	few	TRBJ1-1	TRBV29-1	CSVVRKLNTEAFF	TGCAGCGTTGTCCGGAAACTGAACACTGAAGCTTTCTTT
-	many	TRBJ2-2	TRBV5-6	CASSLRHANTGELFF	TGTGCCAGCAGCTTAAGGCACGCGAACACCGGGGAGCTGTTTTTT
TRBD1	few	TRBJ1-1	TRBV12-3/TRBV12-4	CASRGQGLVRAFF	TGTGCCAGCAGGGGACAGGGGTTGGTTCGAGCTTTCTTT
-	-	TRBJ2-1	TRBV14	CASSQGLYNEQFF	TGTGCCAGCAGCCAAGGTTTATACAATGAGCAGTTCTTC
-	few	TRBJ2-5	TRBV28	CASSFMDQETQYF	TGTGCCAGCAGTTTCATGGACCAAGAGACCCAGTACTTC
-	few	TRBJ2-2	TRBV11-2	CASSPRTVTGELFF	TGTGCCAGCAGCCCCCGGACAGTCACCGGGGAGCTGTTTTTT
-	few	TRBJ1-5	TRBV7-2	CASSTRSGNQPQHF	TGTGCCAGCAGCACAAGGAGTGGAAATCAGCCCCAGCATTTT
-	-	TRBJ1-1	TRBV25-1	CASSERGIGTEAFF	TGTGCCAGCAGTGAACGAGGGATCGGGACTGAAGCTTTCTTT